Sequencing of this T cell receptor (beta chain) was carried out in a study of Ad26.COV2.S vaccination and SARS-CoV-2 variants. Using immunoSEQ multiplex PCR, the repertoire was profiled, and TCRdb retains in-frame clones only, with some absent. The data contain 180,000 or so clones, around 88% of them singletons. General study points: For non-spike TCRs, breadth in vaccine recipients resembled that in placebo recipients. The TCR breadth and depth analyses may have produced an underestimate of total T cell responses. A substantial breadth of spike-specific CD8+ and CD4+ T cell responses after vaccination has been reported.

On this clone itself: Its antigen is still unknown.

CDR1 and CDR2 (germline): SGHRS, YFSETQ. J was trimmed by 4 bases and V by 4 bases; bases with no gene match: 2. This CDR3 is built from 13 residues. This specimen consisted of peripheral blood, obtained after recovery from COVID-19. This sequence was found in a human donor who had recovered from COVID-19. This chain joins TRBV5-1 and TRBJ2-1; 7 positions agree with TRBD1. CDR3 sequence (DNA): TGCGCCAGCAGCCCGGGACAGTACAATGAGCAGTTCTTC. Its translation: CASSPGQYNEQFF.